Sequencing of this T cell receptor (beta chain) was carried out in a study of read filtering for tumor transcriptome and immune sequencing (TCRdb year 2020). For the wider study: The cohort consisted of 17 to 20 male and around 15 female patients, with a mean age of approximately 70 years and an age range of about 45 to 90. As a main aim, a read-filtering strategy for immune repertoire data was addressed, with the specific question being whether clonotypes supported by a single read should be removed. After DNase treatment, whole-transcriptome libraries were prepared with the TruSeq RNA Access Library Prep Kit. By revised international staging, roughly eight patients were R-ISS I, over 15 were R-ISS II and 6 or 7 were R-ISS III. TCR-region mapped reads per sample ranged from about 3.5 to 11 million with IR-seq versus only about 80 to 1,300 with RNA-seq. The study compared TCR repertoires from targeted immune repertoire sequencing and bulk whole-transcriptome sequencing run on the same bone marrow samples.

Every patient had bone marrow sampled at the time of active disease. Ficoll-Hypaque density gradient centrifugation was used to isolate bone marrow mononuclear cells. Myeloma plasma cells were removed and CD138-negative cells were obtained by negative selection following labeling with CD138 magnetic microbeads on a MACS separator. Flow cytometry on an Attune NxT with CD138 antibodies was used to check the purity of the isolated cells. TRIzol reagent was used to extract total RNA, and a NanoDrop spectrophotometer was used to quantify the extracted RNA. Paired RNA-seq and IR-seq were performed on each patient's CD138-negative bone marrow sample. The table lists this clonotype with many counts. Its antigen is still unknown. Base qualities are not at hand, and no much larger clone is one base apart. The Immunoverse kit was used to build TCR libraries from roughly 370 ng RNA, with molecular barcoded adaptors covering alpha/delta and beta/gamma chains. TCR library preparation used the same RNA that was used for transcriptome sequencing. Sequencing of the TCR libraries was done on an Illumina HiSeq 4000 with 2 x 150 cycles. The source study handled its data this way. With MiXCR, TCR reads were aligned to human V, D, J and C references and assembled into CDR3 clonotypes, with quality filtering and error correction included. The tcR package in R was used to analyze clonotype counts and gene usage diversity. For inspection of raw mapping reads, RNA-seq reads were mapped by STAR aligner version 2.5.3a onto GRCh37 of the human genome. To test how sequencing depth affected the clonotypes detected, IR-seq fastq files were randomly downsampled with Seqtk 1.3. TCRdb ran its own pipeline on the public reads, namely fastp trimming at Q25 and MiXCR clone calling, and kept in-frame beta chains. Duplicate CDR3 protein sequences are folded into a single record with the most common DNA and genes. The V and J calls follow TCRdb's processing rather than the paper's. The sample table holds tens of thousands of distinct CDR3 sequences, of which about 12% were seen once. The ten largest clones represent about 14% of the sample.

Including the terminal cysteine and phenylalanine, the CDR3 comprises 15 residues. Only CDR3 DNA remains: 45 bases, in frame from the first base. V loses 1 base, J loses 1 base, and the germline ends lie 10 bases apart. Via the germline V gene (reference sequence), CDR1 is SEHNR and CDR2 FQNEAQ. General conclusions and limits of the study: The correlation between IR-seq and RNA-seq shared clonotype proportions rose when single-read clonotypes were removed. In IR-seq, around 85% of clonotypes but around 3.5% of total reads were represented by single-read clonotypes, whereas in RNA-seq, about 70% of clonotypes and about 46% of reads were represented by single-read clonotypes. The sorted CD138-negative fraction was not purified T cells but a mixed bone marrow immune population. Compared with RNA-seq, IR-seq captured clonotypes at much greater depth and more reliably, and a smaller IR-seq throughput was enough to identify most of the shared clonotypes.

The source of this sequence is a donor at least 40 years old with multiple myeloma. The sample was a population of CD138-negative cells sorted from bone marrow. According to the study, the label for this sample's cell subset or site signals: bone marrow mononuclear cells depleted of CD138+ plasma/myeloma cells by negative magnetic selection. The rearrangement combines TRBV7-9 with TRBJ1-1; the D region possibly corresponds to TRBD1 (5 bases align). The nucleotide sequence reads TGTGCCAGCAGCTTAGACCGGGGGGGGAACACTGAAGCTTTCTTT. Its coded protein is CASSLDRGGNTEAFF.